A selection of T cell receptor beta chains follows, all from one sample in a study of long-term antiretroviral therapy in people with HIV. The protocol was immunoSEQ multiplex PCR, while the TCRdb copy is restricted to in-frame clones and leaves out a portion. The sample includes approximately 26,000 clones, less than 80% of them seen just once. The sequences come from unsorted PBMCs, collected 1.2 years after starting antiretroviral therapy. The source is a middle-aged woman with HIV. Each CDR3 is given without its conserved first and last residue. Not all rows give a size; the values are once, few, many and, for expanded clones, a class.

V gene: TRBV19; clone size: .; CDR3 protein: ASSNEGLDTGELF
V gene: TRBV5-1; clone size: .; CDR3 protein: ASSDRTQGTGYGYT
V gene: TRBV7-8; clone size: .; CDR3 protein: ASSPTYTEAF
V gene: TRBV2; clone size: .; CDR3 protein: ASSELGKFYEQY
V gene: TRBV2; clone size: few; CDR3 protein: ASGQGYGELF
V gene: TRBV2; clone size: .; CDR3 protein: ASSPRGLDEKLF
V gene: TRBV5-1; clone size: once; CDR3 protein: ASCAQGGTDTQY
V gene: TRBV11-2; clone size: .; CDR3 protein: ASRLAGGAGETQY
V gene: TRBV19; clone size: .; CDR3 protein: ASSMTGTGVTEAF
V gene: TRBV7-9; clone size: .; CDR3 protein: ASSITGSEQY
V gene: TRBV5-6; clone size: .; CDR3 protein: ASSLGGLEAGYT
V gene: TRBV14; clone size: .; CDR3 protein: ASSLQGAGELF
V gene: TRBV5-1; clone size: few; CDR3 protein: ASSRRGLGLEEQY
V gene: TRBV11-2; clone size: .; CDR3 protein: ASSLEYGEGGIYEQY
V gene: TRBV7-9; clone size: few; CDR3 protein: ASSTGQGAGGYT
V gene: TRBV2; clone size: .; CDR3 protein: ASIGTDYNEQF
V gene: TRBV5-1; clone size: .; CDR3 protein: ASSLSRGGSYNEQF
V gene: TRBV7-2; clone size: .; CDR3 protein: ASSLGASSGNTIY
V gene: TRBV5-1; clone size: .; CDR3 protein: ASSLDLSSQETQY
V gene: TRBV6-6; clone size: .; CDR3 protein: ASSYSVSGNTIY
V gene: TRBV5-1; clone size: once; CDR3 protein: ASSRTGVGETQY
V gene: TRBV5-5; clone size: .; CDR3 protein: ASSLLTNEKLF
V gene: TRBV27; clone size: .; CDR3 protein: ASSGLGTEAF
V gene: TRBV10-3; clone size: .; CDR3 protein: AISELPYGYT
V gene: TRBV10-1; clone size: .; CDR3 protein: ASSEVGDEQF
V gene: TRBV6-5; clone size: .; CDR3 protein: ASSYSKPRDAGELF